Listed below are T cell receptor beta chains from one sample, sequenced in a study of shared clonotypes between healthy human individuals. The protocol was immunoSEQ multiplex PCR, while the TCRdb copy is restricted to in-frame clones and leaves out a portion. The sample comprises millions of clones, just over 90% of which are singletons, and 1.5% to 2% rests with the top ten. Sequencing was done on a sample of naive CD8+ T cells from PBMCs. The receptor set was obtained from a young man in good health. Some clones in this sample may be carry-over from other donors' samples. CDR3s include the opening cysteine and the closing phenylalanine or tryptophan. Fields, in order: J gene, V gene, D gene, clone size, CDR3 DNA, CDR3 protein. D genes are given only for firm matches. Some rows have no size entry. The others give once, few or many, or a class for an expanded clone.

>TRBJ2-3|TRBV9|TRBD1|-
TGTGCCAGCAGCGTAGGGGACAGCACGGATACGCAGTATTTT
CASSVGDSTDTQYF
>TRBJ2-7|TRBV9|TRBD1|-
TGTGCCAGCAGCCCCGGGACAGGGTTCCACGAGCAGTACTTC
CASSPGTGFHEQYF
>TRBJ2-7|TRBV11-2|-|-
TGTGCCAGCAGCGCCTGGACTACTCTTCAGGAGGGGGAGCAGTACTTC
CASSAWTTLQEGEQYF
>TRBJ2-1|TRBV10-1|TRBD1|-
TGCGCCAGCAGCTCCACCCACAGGGGTGATGAGCAGTTCTTC
CASSSTHRGDEQFF
>TRBJ2-3|TRBV7-9|TRBD2|-
TGTGCCAGCAGCTTGGCGGGAGTTGGGACAGATACGCAGTATTTT
CASSLAGVGTDTQYF
>TRBJ2-2|TRBV7-8|TRBD2|-
TGTGCCAGCAGCGGAGAAAGAGAGACTAGCGGGAGAGACACCGGGGAGCTGTTTTTT
CASSGERETSGRDTGELFF
>TRBJ2-7|TRBV2|TRBD1|-
TGTGCCAGCAGTGAACCCGGGACAGTTTACTACGAGCAGTATTTC
CASSEPGTVYYEQYF
>TRBJ1-2|TRBV6-1|TRBD1|once
TGTGCCAGCAGTGAAGCGCTAGGACAGGGAGGCTATGGCTACACCTTC
CASSEALGQGGYGYTF
>TRBJ2-1|TRBV18|TRBD2|once
TGTGCCAGCTCACCAGGGACTAGCGGCTCCTACAATGAGCAGTTCTTC
CASSPGTSGSYNEQFF
>TRBJ2-2|TRBV27|TRBD2|-
TGTGCCAGCAGTTTCGACTCGACTAGCCAGGCTTACCCCGGGGAGCTGTTTTTT
CASSFDSTSQAYPGELFF
>TRBJ2-4|TRBV5-4|-|-
TGTGCCAGCAGCTTGGGTTCTTTCAACAAAAACATTCAGTACTTC
CASSLGSFNKNIQYF
>TRBJ1-5|TRBV21-1|-|once
TGTGCCAGCAGCAAAGAGCAGGGGCCCCATCAGCCCCAGCATTTT
CASSKEQGPHQPQHF
>TRBJ2-2|TRBV19|-|few
TGTGCCAGTAGTATATGGGCCAGAAGGGGGGAGCTGTTTTTT
CASSIWARRGELFF
>TRBJ2-2|TRBV27|TRBD1|-
TGTGCCAGCAGTCCGGGACAGGGTGCCGGGGAGCTGTTTTTT
CASSPGQGAGELFF
>TRBJ2-1|TRBV6-6|TRBD2|-
TGTGCCGCTAAACAGACTAGCGGCGACAATGAGCAGTTCTTC
CAAKQTSGDNEQFF
>TRBJ2-7|TRBV7-2|TRBD1|-
TGTGCCAGCAGTTCGACGACAGGGCCCTACGAGCAGTACTTC
CASSSTTGPYEQYF
>TRBJ1-2|TRBV29-1|-|few
TGCAGCGTGCCAGACTATGGCTACACCTTC
CSVPDYGYTF
>TRBJ2-1|TRBV6-1|TRBD2|once
TGTGCCAGCAACTTCGGGGGGTACAATGAGCAGTTCTTC
CASNFGGYNEQFF
>TRBJ1-1|TRBV5-1|-|-
TGCGCCAGCAGCTTGGGGGGGCGGACTGAAGCTTTCTTT
CASSLGGRTEAFF
>TRBJ2-1|TRBV5-4|TRBD2|-
TGTGCCAGCAGCAACCCTAGCGGACTGTACAATGAGCAGTTCTTC
CASSNPSGLYNEQFF
>TRBJ2-4|TRBV4-2|-|-
TGTGCCAGCAGCCAAGAGGTAGGGGTCGGTGTTACCAAAAACATTCAGTACTTC
CASSQEVGVGVTKNIQYF
>TRBJ2-7|TRBV11-2|-|-
TGTGCCAGCAGCTTTTCCGCGGGTGGGGGAAATGAGCAGTACTTC
CASSFSAGGGNEQYF
>TRBJ1-5|TRBV15|-|-
TGTGCCACTTCACCCGGGGGGCCAGCCAATCAGCCCCAGCATTTT
CATSPGGPANQPQHF
>TRBJ1-1|TRBV4-3|TRBD1|few
TGCGCCAGCAGCCAAGATTGGCGGGACAGGAACACTGAAGCTTTCTTT
CASSQDWRDRNTEAFF
>TRBJ1-4|TRBV15|TRBD1|-
TGTGCCACCAGCAGAGGGGACAGTAATGAAAAACTGTTTTTT
CATSRGDSNEKLFF
>TRBJ1-4|TRBV7-8|-|-
TGTGCCAGCAGCCCTAGCGGCGGCCCTGCAACTAATGAAAAACTGTTTTTT
CASSPSGGPATNEKLFF
>TRBJ2-7|TRBV29-1|-|-
TGCAGCGTTGGGGATGGGACTTTTTACGAGCAGTACTTC
CSVGDGTFYEQYF
>TRBJ2-2|TRBV7-3|TRBD2|-
TGTGCCAGCAGCGCGGGACTAGCGGGAGGAACCGGGGAGCTGTTTTTT
CASSAGLAGGTGELFF
>TRBJ1-1|TRBV9|TRBD1|-
TGTGCCAGCAGCACCCGGACAGGGATCACTGAAGCTTTCTTT
CASSTRTGITEAFF
>TRBJ1-1|TRBV27|-|-
TGTGCCAGCGGGCAACACCCGGGACCCATTCTGAACACTGAAGCTTTCTTT
CASGQHPGPILNTEAFF
>TRBJ1-3|TRBV12-5|-|-
TGTGCTAGTGGTTTGGTACAATCCTCCGGCCTCCGAAACACCATATATTTT
CASGLVQSSGLRNTIYF
>TRBJ2-1|TRBV28|-|-
TGTGCCAGCAGTTTCCGGGGAATTGGGCGGCGGAGCTCCTACAATGAGCAGTTCTTC
CASSFRGIGRRSSYNEQFF
>TRBJ1-4|TRBV7-9|TRBD1|-
TGTGCCAGCAGCTTAGCGCCACAGGGGGTTAGTGAAAAACTGTTTTTT
CASSLAPQGVSEKLFF
>TRBJ2-7|TRBV10-1|-|-
TGCGCCAGCAGTCGGGACAAAACCTACGAGCAGTACTTC
CASSRDKTYEQYF
>TRBJ1-2|TRBV4-3|-|-
TGCGCCAGCAGCCAAGAGCCGAGTAACTATGGCTACACCTTC
CASSQEPSNYGYTF
>TRBJ2-5|TRBV15|TRBD1|-
TGTGCCACCAGAGGGCCCGGGACAGCGAACATGAGGGGTCCCCAAGAGACCCAGTACTTC
CATRGPGTANMRGPQETQYF
>TRBJ1-1|TRBV7-9|-|-
TGTGCCAGCAGCTTATCGTCGAACACTGAAGCTTTCTTT
CASSLSSNTEAFF
>TRBJ2-7|TRBV7-9|TRBD1|-
TGTGCCAGCACCCATTCAGGGGGCCCCAACGAGCAGTACTTC
CASTHSGGPNEQYF
>TRBJ2-7|TRBV7-9|-|-
TGTGCCAGCAGCTTAAGGACAGCTTCTAACCCCTACGAGCAGTACTTC
CASSLRTASNPYEQYF
>TRBJ1-4|TRBV29-1|-|-
TGCAGCGCCCGGTTCGACACTGCAACTAATGAAAAACTGTTTTTT
CSARFDTATNEKLFF
>TRBJ2-7|TRBV5-4|-|once
TGTGCCAGCAGAGGACCAGGGTCCTACGAGCAGTACTTC
CASRGPGSYEQYF
>TRBJ2-1|TRBV15|TRBD2|-
TGTGCCACCAGCAGGCGGGAGTACAATGAGCAGTTCTTC
CATSRREYNEQFF
>TRBJ1-4|TRBV15|-|-
TGTGCCACCAGCTTAAAGCAGGTGCATAATGAAAAACTGTTTTTT
CATSLKQVHNEKLFF
>TRBJ1-4|TRBV6-1|-|-
TGTGCCAGCAGTGAAACAGCAACTAATGAAAAACTGTTTTTT
CASSETATNEKLFF
>TRBJ2-7|TRBV9|TRBD2|-
TGTGCCAGCAGCCCTCAACTAGCGGGAGGGACCTACGAGCAGTACTTC
CASSPQLAGGTYEQYF
>TRBJ1-2|TRBV9|-|few
TGTGCCAGCAGCCCGAACCTAGGGTCTCATGGCTACACCTTC
CASSPNLGSHGYTF
>TRBJ1-5|TRBV7-4|TRBD1|-
TGTGCCAGCAGGGAGGGCAGGGGGCAGGGCAATCAGCCCCAGCATTTT
CASREGRGQGNQPQHF
>TRBJ2-3|TRBV10-3|-|-
TGTGCCACAGGGGGGGGACTTACAGATACGCAGTATTTT
CATGGGLTDTQYF
>TRBJ1-4|TRBV4-1|-|once
TGCGCCAGCGATCGCCCGGGGGGGGATGAAAAACTGTTTTTT
CASDRPGGDEKLFF